These 32 T cell receptor beta chains share one sample of origin, sequenced in a study of beta chain features in type 1 diabetes (dated by TCRdb to about 2018). On the study overall, not on this receptor specifically: A moderate but significant shortening of TCRB CDR3 length was observed in type 1 diabetes patients in all four CD4+ subsets.

The library relied on the immunoSEQ multiplex PCR assay. All of the isolated RNA was reverse transcribed with the High Capacity cDNA Reverse Transcription Kit, so expressed TCRB transcripts were sequenced. TCRdb's version of the immuneACCESS table is confined to in-frame rearrangements and falls short of the full clone set. An unresolved V gene accounts for under half of the shortfall where checked; the remainder is of unknown origin. The sample contains approximately 600,000 clones, under 15% of them found a single time. The ten largest clones take up more than 0.1% of the sample. No antigen has been assigned to these receptors. Sequencing was performed on naive CD4+ T cells from blood. Explained via the paper, the cell subset or site label denotes: true naive CD4+ T cells. These receptors were taken from a man aged 25 to 45 with type 1 diabetes.

This chain connects TRBV6-5 to TRBJ2-1, with 8 bases aligning to TRBD1. Losses at the gene ends were 6 bases for V and 5 bases for J; bases not matched to a gene: 9. From germline, CDR1 is MNHEY and CDR2 SVGAGI. CDR3 length: 15 residues. This CDR3 is CASSGQGHRDNEQFF. The CDR3 nucleotides are TGTGCCAGCAGCGGACAGGGACACCGAGACAATGAGCAGTTCTTC.

This clone occurred a few times. CDR3 sequence (DNA): TGTGCCAGCACTTTACAGGGACCCTACGAGCAGTACTTC. Protein: CASTLQGPYEQYF. The V and J genes are TRBV2 and TRBJ2-7, with D possibly being TRBD1 (6 bases). Germline assignment: CDR1 SNHLY and CDR2 FYNNEI. Trimming cost V 7 bases and J 2 bases, with 12 bases left between them. There are 13 residues in the CDR3.

The J gene is TRBJ2-7, the V gene TRBV5-1, with D possibly TRBD2 on 5 matching bases. Trimming removed 0 bases from V and 0 bases from J, with 10 bases in between. The CDR3 has 15 residues. The germline V gene encodes CDR1 SGHRS and CDR2 YFSETQ. CDR3 bases: TGCGCCAGCAGCTTGGCTTTTGAGGGCTCCTACGAGCAGTACTTC. Residues: CASSLAFEGSYEQYF. Full variable domain (remainder filled in from reference TRBV5-1 and TRBJ2-7): KAGVTQTPRYLIKTRGQQVTLSCSPISGHRSVSWYQQTPGQGLQFLFEYFSETQRNKGNFPGRFSGRQFSNSRSEMNVSTLELGDSALYLCASSLAFEGSYEQYFGPGTRLTVT.

Only a few counts were recorded for this clone. V usage is TRBV10-3 and J usage is TRBJ1-1, with a weak D call TRBD1 (5 bases). The ends were cut back, 5 bases at V and 1 base at J, with 11 bases in the middle. Germline lookup yields CDR1 ENHRY and CDR2 SYGVKD. CDR3 length equals 14 residues. In nucleotides, the CDR3 is TGTGCCATCAGTATAAGGGGAGAGAACACTGAAGCTTTCTTT. It specifies CAISIRGENTEAFF.

This clone has more than one count but fewer than ten. Other DNA variants within this sample encode the same CDR3. This sequence joins TRBV7-9 and TRBJ1-1, with TRBD1 matching over 7 bases. V lost 7 bases and J lost 4; bases outside the gene matches: 6. Germline CDR1 and CDR2: SEHNR and FQNEAQ (reference sequence). The CDR3 totals 13 residues. The DNA for the CDR3 is TGTGCCAGCACTCCCGACAGGGCCACTGAAGCTTTCTTT. This encodes CASTPDRATEAFF.

V and J are TRBV6-6 and TRBJ1-5, with no clear D. Trimming pared 6 bases from V and 6 bases from J, leaving 15 bases between. Germline loops: CDR1 MNHNY, CDR2 SVGAGI (reference sequence). This CDR3 has 14 residues. The CDR3: CASSVGNAIQPQHF. CDR3 bases: TGTGCCAGCAGCGTCGGGAACGCAATTCAGCCCCAGCATTTT.

The J gene is TRBJ2-5, the V gene TRBV6-5; D is unclear. Germline CDR1 MNHEY, CDR2 SVGAGI. The ends were cut back, 7 bases at V and 2 bases at J, with 11 bases in the middle. This CDR3 has 13 amino acids. This CDR3 reads CASTSVQQETQYF. The CDR3 coding sequence is TGTGCCAGCACGTCGGTCCAGCAAGAGACCCAGTACTTC.

V and J are TRBV18 and TRBJ2-5; D remains ambiguous. This CDR3 spans 15 amino acids. The germline CDR1 and CDR2 sequences are KGHSH and LQKENI. V gave up 2 bases and J gave up 4 bases, with 14 bases separating them. CDR3 sequence (DNA): TGTGCCAGCTCACCAGATCGAAATCTCCGAGAGACCCAGTACTTC. Translation gives CASSPDRNLRETQYF.

CDR3 nucleotide sequence: TGTGCCTGGAGTTGGGAGGGTGATTCACCCCTCCACTTT. This translates into CAWSWEGDSPLHF. The chain employs TRBV30 and TRBJ1-6; no reliable D call. The CDR3 is 13 residues long. Germline V gene sequence: CDR1 GTSNPN, CDR2 SVGIG (reference sequence). V was clipped by 2 bases and J by 8 bases, with 10 bases between them.

In its sample, this clone was seen a few times. The V gene is TRBV9, the J gene TRBJ2-1; D gene ambiguous. The CDR3 is 14 amino acids. Trimming left V 8 bases short and J 4 bases short, with 16 bases between. Germline V CDR1 and CDR2: SGDLS, YYNGEE. This CDR3 is CARANGTVYNEQFF. CDR3 nucleotide sequence: TGTGCCAGGGCAAACGGCACAGTGTACAATGAGCAGTTCTTC.

This clone appeared a few times. This chain connects TRBV7-9 to TRBJ2-1; 7 nucleotides line up with TRBD2. The CDR3 has 15 amino acids. V lost 5 bases and J lost 10; bases outside the gene matches: 14. Germline CDR1 and CDR2: SEHNR and FQNEAQ (reference sequence). The CDR3 DNA follows: TGTGCCAGCAGCCCCTCCGGGGGGACCGATAAGGAGCAGTTCTTC. This gives the protein CASSPSGGTDKEQFF.

This sequence joins TRBV30 and TRBJ2-5; the match to TRBD1 covers 7 bases. The J segment lost 5 bases and the V segment lost 2 bases, leaving 8 bases of the junction unmatched. The CDR3 loop spans 14 amino acids. Germline V gives CDR1 GTSNPN, CDR2 SVGIG (reference sequence). The CDR3 DNA reads TGTGCCTGGAGTTACAACAGGGGTAGGGAGACCCAGTACTTC. Protein sequence: CAWSYNRGRETQYF.

This clone appeared a few times. V gene TRBV7-6 combines with J gene TRBJ2-2, with D unclear. The CDR3 is 15 amino acids. Trimming pared 4 bases from V and 5 bases from J, leaving 14 bases between. Germline CDR1 is SGHVS and CDR2 is FNYEAQ. The CDR3: CASSSLRAMTGELFF. The CDR3 DNA sequence: TGTGCCAGCAGCTCCCTTAGAGCGATGACCGGGGAGCTGTTTTTT.

This sequence joins TRBV5-1 and TRBJ2-3, with D unclear. This CDR3 contains 15 residues. Germline V CDR1 and CDR2: SGHRS, YFSETQ. Trimming removed 0 bases from V and 0 bases from J, with 8 bases in between. CDR3 sequence: CASSLVYGSTDTQYF. CDR3 DNA sequence: TGCGCCAGCAGCTTGGTATATGGAAGCACAGATACGCAGTATTTT.

This clone turned up a few times. The rearrangement links TRBV4-3 to TRBJ2-7, with 8 bases fitting TRBD2. Per germline, CDR1 LGHNA and CDR2 YSLEER. This CDR3 has 15 residues. V dropped 1 base and J dropped 3; count of bases not matched to a gene: 5. The CDR3 DNA follows: TGCGCCAGCAGCCAAGGGAATAGCGGGGACTACGAGCAGTACTTC. Translating it yields CASSQGNSGDYEQYF.

The V gene is TRBV30, the J gene TRBJ1-2; weak D call: TRBD1 (5 bases). The germline V gene encodes CDR1 GTSNPN and CDR2 SVGIG (reference sequence). The length of the CDR3 is 14 residues. Between the trimmed V and J ends, which lost 2 bases and 7 bases, there was a span of 17 bases. The CDR3 bases are TGTGCCTGGAGTCCGCCGACGCTAGGGACTGGCTACACCTTC. Translated: CAWSPPTLGTGYTF.

A few counts support this clone. The chain couples TRBV19 to TRBJ2-5, with a tentative D call TRBD1 (5 bases). CDR1 is LNHDA and CDR2 is SQIVND in the germline V gene (reference sequence). V dropped 4 bases and J dropped 3 bases, with 9 bases sitting between them. This CDR3 has 13 residues. The CDR3 region is CASSKVREETQYF. In nucleotides, the CDR3 is TGTGCCAGTAGTAAAGTCAGGGAAGAGACCCAGTACTTC.

J is TRBJ2-3 and V is TRBV11-2; D ambiguous. Germline V gene sequence: CDR1 SGHAT, CDR2 FQNNGV. Trimming took off 4 bases at V and 0 bases at J, with 8 bases between the two ends. CDR3 length: 14 residues. The CDR3 DNA reads as TGTGCCAGCAGCTCACTCCGGAGCACAGATACGCAGTATTTT. This sequence encodes CASSSLRSTDTQYF.

In this sample, this clone turned up a few times. The V and J genes are TRBV7-9 and TRBJ2-3; D call uncertain. CDR1 SEHNR and CDR2 FQNEAQ come from the germline V gene (reference sequence). There are 12 residues in the CDR3. V lost 5 bases to trimming and J lost 2 bases, with 5 bases between them. Written as DNA, the CDR3 is TGTGCCAGCAGCACTCTCACAGATACGCAGTATTTT. Its translation is CASSTLTDTQYF. The full variable domain, completed using reference TRBV7-9 and TRBJ2-3, is DTGVSQNPRHKITKRGQNVTFRCDPISEHNRLYWYRQTLGQGPEFLTYFQNEAQLEKSRLLSDRFSAERPKGSFSTLEIQRTEQGDSAMYLCASSTLTDTQYFGPGTRLTVL.

The rearrangement links TRBV5-1 to TRBJ2-6; D possibly matches TRBD1 or TRBD2 (5 bases each). V was clipped by 4 bases and J by 0 bases, with 17 bases between them. This CDR3 is 18 amino acids long. CDR1 is SGHRS, CDR2 YFSETQ, per germline. The chain's CDR3 is CASSPNGGTRSGANVLTF. The CDR3 DNA follows: TGCGCCAGCAGCCCGAATGGGGGTACTCGCTCTGGGGCCAACGTCCTGACTTTC.

This chain links TRBV9 with TRBJ1-1, with D perhaps matching TRBD1 (6 bases). Germline V CDR1 and CDR2: SGDLS, YYNGEE. CDR3 length: 12 amino acids. Between the trimmed V and J ends, which lost 5 bases and 5 bases, there was a span of 10 bases. The CDR3 reads CASRNTGTEAFF. The DNA of the CDR3 is TGTGCCAGCAGGAATACAGGGACTGAAGCTTTCTTT.

The chain uses TRBV2 and TRBJ1-1; D is unresolved. Trimming left V 2 bases short and J 2 bases short, with 9 bases between. The CDR3 spans 14 residues. CDR1 is SNHLY and CDR2 is FYNNEI in the germline V gene. CDR3 residues: CASSERGANTEAFF. CDR3 DNA sequence: TGTGCCAGCAGTGAAAGAGGAGCTAACACTGAAGCTTTCTTT.

V usage is TRBV9 and J usage is TRBJ2-7, with TRBD2 as a possible D gene (6 bases). The CDR3 has 16 residues. V lost 0 bases and J 7 bases, leaving 20 bases between the germline ends. Germline V lookup: CDR1 SGDLS, CDR2 YYNGEE. This chain's CDR3 is CASSVASGTSRVEQYF. The CDR3 DNA is TGTGCCAGCAGCGTAGCCTCCGGGACTTCGCGCGTAGAGCAGTACTTC.

The table lists this clone with a few counts. The rearrangement links TRBV27 to TRBJ1-2, with 8 bases aligning to TRBD1. The V and J ends lost 6 bases and 3 bases, in that order; junction bases with no gene match: 0. This CDR3 is built from 12 residues. Germline lookup yields CDR1 MNHEY and CDR2 SMNVEV (reference sequence). The CDR3 sequence: CASRTGDYGYTF. Written as DNA, the CDR3 is TGTGCCAGCAGGACAGGGGACTATGGCTACACCTTC.

In its sample, this clone was seen a few times. V and J are TRBV5-4 and TRBJ2-1; 10 positions agree with TRBD2. After removal of 4 bases from V and 5 bases from J, the junction contained 9 bases not matched to a gene. The CDR3 is made up of 16 amino acids. CDR1 and CDR2 from the germline V gene are SGHNT and YYREEE (reference sequence). CDR3 DNA: TGTGCCAGCAGCGGAATAGCGGGGGGCCGAGACAATGAGCAGTTCTTC. This sequence encodes CASSGIAGGRDNEQFF.

The rearrangement joins TRBV7-9 to TRBJ1-1; no clear D. Germline V lookup: CDR1 SEHNR, CDR2 FQNEAQ (reference sequence). The CDR3 loop spans 11 amino acids. V lost 5 bases and J 6 bases, leaving 7 bases between the germline ends. The CDR3 loop reads CASSPRSEAFF. Written as DNA, the CDR3 is TGTGCCAGCAGCCCTCGGTCTGAAGCTTTCTTT.

Only a few counts were recorded for this clone. The chain recombines TRBV10-3 with TRBJ2-3; 9 nucleotides match TRBD2. Unmatched junction bases numbered 3, after V lost 4 bases and J lost 1 base. The V gene's germline CDR1 is ENHRY and CDR2 SYGVKD. The CDR3 extends over 15 amino acids. The chain's CDR3 is CAISGPSGGTDTQYF. The DNA for the CDR3 is TGTGCCATCAGTGGACCTAGCGGGGGCACAGATACGCAGTATTTT.

This clone was picked up a small number of times. V and J are TRBV28 and TRBJ2-3; TRBD1 matches at 7 bases. Germline V gene lookup returns CDR1 MDHEN and CDR2 SYDVKM. The V and J ends lost 2 bases and 2 bases, in that order; junction bases with no gene match: 13. This CDR3 has 18 amino acids. The CDR3 sequence is CASSLTGTRDSFTDTQYF. CDR3 in DNA: TGTGCCAGCAGTTTAACTGGGACCCGGGACAGCTTCACAGATACGCAGTATTTT.

This clone has just a few counts. The CDR3 region is CASSLGSRKGYTF. DNA of the CDR3: TGTGCCAGCAGTTTGGGTTCACGGAAGGGCTACACCTTC. The chain employs TRBV28 and TRBJ1-2, with D hard to call. This CDR3 comprises 13 residues. The ends were cut back, 3 bases at V and 8 bases at J, with 13 bases in the middle. The germline V gene encodes CDR1 MDHEN and CDR2 SYDVKM.

This clone was seen a few times. V usage is TRBV10-3 and J usage is TRBJ2-5, with 8 positions matching TRBD2. V lost 5 bases, J lost 5 bases, and 13 bases stayed unmatched. The length of the CDR3 is 16 residues. Germline assignment: CDR1 ENHRY and CDR2 SYGVKD. This CDR3 reads CAISPTSERTRETQYF. Written as DNA, the CDR3 is TGTGCCATCAGTCCGACTAGCGAGAGGACGAGGGAGACCCAGTACTTC.

A few counts support this clone. V and J are TRBV5-1 and TRBJ1-2, with D perhaps matching TRBD1 (5 bases). This CDR3 comprises 15 residues. V was clipped by 4 bases and J by 2 bases, with 15 bases between them. Germline V gene lookup returns CDR1 SGHRS and CDR2 YFSETQ. The CDR3 here is CASSMGGIDNYGYTF. DNA for the CDR3: TGCGCCAGCAGCATGGGGGGTATTGACAACTATGGCTACACCTTC. Using reference TRBV5-1 and TRBJ1-2 for the parts outside the CDR3, the full variable domain is KAGVTQTPRYLIKTRGQQVTLSCSPISGHRSVSWYQQTPGQGLQFLFEYFSETQRNKGNFPGRFSGRQFSNSRSEMNVSTLELGDSALYLCASSMGGIDNYGYTFGSGTRLTVV.

V usage is TRBV7-2 and J usage is TRBJ2-2, with D possibly being TRBD2 (5 bases). This CDR3 has 13 amino acids. The germline V gene has CDR1 SGHTA and CDR2 FQGNSA. The ends were cut back, 8 bases at V and 0 bases at J, with 7 bases in the middle. The CDR3 region has the DNA TGTGCCAGCGCCGGGGCGAACACCGGGGAGCTGTTTTTT. This translates into CASAGANTGELFF.